This T cell receptor beta chain was sequenced in a study of memory CD4+ T cells and cytomegalovirus serostatus. Study-level results: Of around 160 reported CMV TCRbeta sequences, roughly 70 were found in memory CD4+ repertoires.

The sort gate was single viable CD3+CD4+CD8-CD45RO+ cells for memory CD4+ T cells. Here immunoSEQ multiplex PCR was the method, and the copy in TCRdb shows in-frame clones only, minus some. Counted here are some 53,000 clones, around 78% occurring once; the ten biggest clones make up under 1%. This clone was seen a handful of times. Its antigen is not known. CDR1 and CDR2 from the germline V gene are SGDLS and YYNGEE. The CDR3 is made up of 17 amino acids. Trimming shortened V by 1 base and J by 7 bases, and 21 bases separated the two germline ends. The receptor comes from an adult in good health and CMV-seronegative. The sequencing sample was made of memory CD4+ T cells from blood. The chain combines TRBV9 with TRBJ2-1; D is undetermined. The CDR3 region has the DNA TGTGCCAGCAGCGTAACCCACCAGCTCACGTCACGGAATGAGCAGTTCTTC. This translates into CASSVTHQLTSRNEQFF.